This T cell receptor beta chain was captured in a study of response to subunit inactivated influenza vaccine. General study results and limits: The authors suggested that every seasonal influenza vaccination recruits few new T cells.

Each CDR3 protein gets one entry after TCRdb re-called the RT-PCR reads with MiXCR. The sample comprises hundreds of thousands of distinct CDR3 sequences, about 14% of which are singletons, and 6% to 7% rests with the top ten. To note about this clonotype: The antigen is not known.

The origin of this receptor is a man aged 45-65 years who received an inactivated influenza vaccine. Sequences were derived from PBMCs from blood, sampled less than 15 days before vaccination.

The CDR3 DNA sequence: TGTGCCAGCAGTTCGACGGGACAGGACTTCCTCTACGAGCAGTACTTC. This translates into CASSSTGQDFLYEQYF. The chain joins TRBV28 to TRBJ2-7; 8 bases are a match to TRBD1. Germline V CDR1 and CDR2: MDHEN, SYDVKM. V was clipped by 4 bases and J by 3 bases; unmatched bases: 11. The CDR3 consists of 16 residues. Full variable domain (missing parts from reference TRBV28 and TRBJ2-7): DVKVTQSSRYLVKRTGEKVFLECVQDMDHENMFWYRQDPGLGLRLIYFSYDVKMKEKGDIPEGYSVSREKKERFSLILESASTNQTSMYLCASSSTGQDFLYEQYFGPGTRLTVT.